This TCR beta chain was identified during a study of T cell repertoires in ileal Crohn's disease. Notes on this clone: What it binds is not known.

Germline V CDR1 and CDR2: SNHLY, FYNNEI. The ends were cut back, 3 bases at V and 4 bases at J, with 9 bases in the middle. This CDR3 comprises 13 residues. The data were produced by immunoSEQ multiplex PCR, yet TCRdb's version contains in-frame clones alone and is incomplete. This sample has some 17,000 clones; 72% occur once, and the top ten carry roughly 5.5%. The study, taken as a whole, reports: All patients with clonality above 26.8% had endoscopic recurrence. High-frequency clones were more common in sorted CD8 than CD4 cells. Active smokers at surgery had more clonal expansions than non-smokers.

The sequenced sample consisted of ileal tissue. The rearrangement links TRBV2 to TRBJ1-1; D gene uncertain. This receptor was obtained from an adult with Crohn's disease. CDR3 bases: TGTGCCAGCAGTGACAGGTTGGGCACTGAAGCTTTCTTT. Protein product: CASSDRLGTEAFF.